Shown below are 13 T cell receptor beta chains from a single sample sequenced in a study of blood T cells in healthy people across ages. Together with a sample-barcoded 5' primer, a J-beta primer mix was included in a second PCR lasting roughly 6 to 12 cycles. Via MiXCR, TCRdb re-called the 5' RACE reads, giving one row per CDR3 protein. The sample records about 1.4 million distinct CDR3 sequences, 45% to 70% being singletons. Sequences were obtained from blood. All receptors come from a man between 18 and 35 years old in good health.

The CDR3: CASSSTGSGYTF. For the CDR3, the DNA is TGTGCCAGCAGTTCCACAGGGTCCGGCTACACCTTC. The chain uses TRBV6-6 and TRBJ1-2, with D perhaps matching TRBD1 (6 bases). This CDR3 has 12 residues. V lost 4 bases to trimming and J lost 8 bases, with 11 bases between them. Germline values: CDR1 MNHNY, CDR2 SVGAGI (reference sequence).

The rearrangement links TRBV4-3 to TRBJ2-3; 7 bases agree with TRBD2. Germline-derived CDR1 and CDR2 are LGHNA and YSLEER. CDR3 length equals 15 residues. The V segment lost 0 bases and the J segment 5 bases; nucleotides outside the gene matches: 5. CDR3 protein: CASSQDGRGQDTQYF. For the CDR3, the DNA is TGCGCCAGCAGCCAAGATGGGAGGGGTCAAGATACGCAGTATTTT.

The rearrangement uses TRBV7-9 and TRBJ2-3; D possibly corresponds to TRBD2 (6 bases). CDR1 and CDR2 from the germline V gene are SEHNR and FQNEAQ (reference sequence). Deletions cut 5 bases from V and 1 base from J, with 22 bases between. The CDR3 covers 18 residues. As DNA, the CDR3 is TGTGCCAGCAGCGAACTGCGGGGCCCCCCTCTTCGCACAGATACGCAGTATTTT. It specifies CASSELRGPPLRTDTQYF.

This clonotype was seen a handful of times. Here the CDR3 reads CASRQLAELSTDTQYF. The CDR3 DNA follows: TGTGCCAGCAGGCAGTTAGCGGAACTTAGCACAGATACGCAGTATTTT. The chain recombines TRBV28 with TRBJ2-3, with D maybe TRBD2 (6 bases). The CDR3 covers 16 residues. CDR1 is MDHEN, CDR2 SYDVKM, per germline. V was cut by 6 bases and J by 0 bases, with 16 bases left in between.

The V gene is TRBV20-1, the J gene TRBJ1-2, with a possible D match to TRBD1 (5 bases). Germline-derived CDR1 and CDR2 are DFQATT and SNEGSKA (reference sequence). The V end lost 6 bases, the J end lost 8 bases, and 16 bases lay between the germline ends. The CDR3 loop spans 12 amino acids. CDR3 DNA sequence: TGCAGTGCCATGGGGGTTTCGGTAGGCTACACCTTC. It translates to CSAMGVSVGYTF.

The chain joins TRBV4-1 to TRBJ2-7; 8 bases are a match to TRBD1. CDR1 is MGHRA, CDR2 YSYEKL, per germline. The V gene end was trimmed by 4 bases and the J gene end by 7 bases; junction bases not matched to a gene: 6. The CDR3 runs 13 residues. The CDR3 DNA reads TGCGCCAGCAGCCGCACAACAGGGGGTGAGCAGTACTTC. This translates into CASSRTTGGEQYF.

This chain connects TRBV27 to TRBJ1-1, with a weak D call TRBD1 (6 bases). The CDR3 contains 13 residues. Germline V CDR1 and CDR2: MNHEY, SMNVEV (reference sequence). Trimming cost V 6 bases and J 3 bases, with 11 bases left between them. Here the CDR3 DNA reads TGTGCCAGCAGCAATACAGGGTACACTGAAGCTTTCTTT. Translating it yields CASSNTGYTEAFF.

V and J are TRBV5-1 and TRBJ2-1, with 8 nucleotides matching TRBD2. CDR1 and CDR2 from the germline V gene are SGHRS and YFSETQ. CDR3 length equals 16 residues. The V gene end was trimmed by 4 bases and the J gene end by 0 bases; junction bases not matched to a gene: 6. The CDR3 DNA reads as TGCGCCAGCAGCGTGAAGCGGGGGAGCTCCTACAATGAGCAGTTCTTC. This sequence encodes CASSVKRGSSYNEQFF.

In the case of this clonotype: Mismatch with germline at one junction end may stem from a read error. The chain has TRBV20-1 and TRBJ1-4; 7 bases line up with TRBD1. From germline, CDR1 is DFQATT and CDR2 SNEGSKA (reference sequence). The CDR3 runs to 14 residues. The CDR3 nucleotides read TGCAGTGCCAGAGATAGGGGGCGACAGGAAAAACTGTTTTTT. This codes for CSARDRGRQEKLFF.

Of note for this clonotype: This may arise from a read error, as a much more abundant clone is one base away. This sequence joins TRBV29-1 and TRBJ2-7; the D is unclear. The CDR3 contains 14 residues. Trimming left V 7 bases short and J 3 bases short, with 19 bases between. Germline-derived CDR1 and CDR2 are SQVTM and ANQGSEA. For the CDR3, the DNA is TGCAGCGCTGGTGCGGTGCGGACGTACTACGAGCAGTACTTC. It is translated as CSAGAVRTYYEQYF.

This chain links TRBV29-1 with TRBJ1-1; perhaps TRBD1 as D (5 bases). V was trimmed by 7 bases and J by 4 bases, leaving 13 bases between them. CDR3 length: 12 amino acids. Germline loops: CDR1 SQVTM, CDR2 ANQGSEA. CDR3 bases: TGCAGCGGTGGGGGAAGATCCACTGAAGCTTTCTTT. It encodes CSGGGRSTEAFF.

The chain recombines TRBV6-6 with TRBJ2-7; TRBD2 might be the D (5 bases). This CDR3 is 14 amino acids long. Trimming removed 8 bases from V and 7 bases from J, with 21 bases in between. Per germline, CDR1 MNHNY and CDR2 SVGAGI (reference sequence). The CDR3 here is CASSGSEKSGEQYF. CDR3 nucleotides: TGTGCCAGCTCGGGCAGCGAGAAGTCGGGAGAGCAGTACTTC.

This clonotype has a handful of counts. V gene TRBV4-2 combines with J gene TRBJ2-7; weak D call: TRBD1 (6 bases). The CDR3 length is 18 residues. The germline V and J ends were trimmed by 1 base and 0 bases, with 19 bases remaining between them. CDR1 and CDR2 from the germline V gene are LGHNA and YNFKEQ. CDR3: CASSQGEYDRLSSYEQYF. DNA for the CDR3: TGTGCCAGCAGCCAAGGAGAATACGACAGGCTGAGCTCCTACGAGCAGTACTTC.